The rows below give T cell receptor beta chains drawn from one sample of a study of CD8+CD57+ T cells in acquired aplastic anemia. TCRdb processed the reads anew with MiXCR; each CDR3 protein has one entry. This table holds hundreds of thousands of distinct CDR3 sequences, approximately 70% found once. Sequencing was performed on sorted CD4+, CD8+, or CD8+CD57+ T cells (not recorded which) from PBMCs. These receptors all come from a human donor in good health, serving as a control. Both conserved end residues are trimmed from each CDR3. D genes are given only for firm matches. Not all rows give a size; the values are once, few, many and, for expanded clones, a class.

ASSLGVRGHNEQF 13 TRBV5-5 - -
ASRRDRGYREANVLT 15 TRBV7-2 TRBD1 -
ASSLEAYTEAF 11 TRBV5-1 - many
ASSAGFRTTTTY 12 TRBV7-4 - -
ASSWTYTDTIY 11 TRBV19 - few
ASSPGQGAREQY 12 TRBV5-1 TRBD1 -
ATSGTSASFTEAF 13 TRBV15 - -
ASSLVPHEQY 10 TRBV7-2 - medium-sized
ASSSLTHTEAFF 12 TRBV7-8 - -
ASGGGGGDTQY 11 TRBV2 - -
ASNDRGHEKLF 11 TRBV6-9 TRBD1 -
ASSLGPANNYEQY 13 TRBV5-1 - -
ASSFGTGESETQY 13 TRBV12-3/TRBV12-4 TRBD1 many
ASSQSDSYEQY 11 TRBV14 - -
ATRSEETAAAY 11 TRBV15 - -
AWGGSKNIQY 10 TRBV30 - many
ASSAVGGGVRETQY 14 TRBV7-2 TRBD2 many
SASASQIGHYNSPLH 15 TRBV20-1 - many
ASSLAGYPTDTQY 13 TRBV7-2 - -
ASSILSYRTNQPQH 14 TRBV19 - many
ASSMAGGQRTQY 12 TRBV19 TRBD1 -
ATDSGTNTGELF 12 TRBV2 TRBD2 -